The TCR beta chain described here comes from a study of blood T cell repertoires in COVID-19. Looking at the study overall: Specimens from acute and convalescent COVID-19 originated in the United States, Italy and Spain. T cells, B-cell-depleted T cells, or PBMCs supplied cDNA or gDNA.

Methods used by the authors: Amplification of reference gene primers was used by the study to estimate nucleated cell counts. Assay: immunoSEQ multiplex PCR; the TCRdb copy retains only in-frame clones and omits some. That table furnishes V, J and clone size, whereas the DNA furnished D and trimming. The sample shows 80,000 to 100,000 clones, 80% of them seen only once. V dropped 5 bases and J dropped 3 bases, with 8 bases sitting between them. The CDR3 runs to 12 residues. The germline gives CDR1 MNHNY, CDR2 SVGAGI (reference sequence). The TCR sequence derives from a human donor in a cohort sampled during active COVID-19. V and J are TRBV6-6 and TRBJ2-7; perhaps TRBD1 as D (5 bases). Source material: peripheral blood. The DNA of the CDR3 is TGTGCCAGCAGTGCGCAGGGCTACGAGCAGTACTTC. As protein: CASSAQGYEQYF.